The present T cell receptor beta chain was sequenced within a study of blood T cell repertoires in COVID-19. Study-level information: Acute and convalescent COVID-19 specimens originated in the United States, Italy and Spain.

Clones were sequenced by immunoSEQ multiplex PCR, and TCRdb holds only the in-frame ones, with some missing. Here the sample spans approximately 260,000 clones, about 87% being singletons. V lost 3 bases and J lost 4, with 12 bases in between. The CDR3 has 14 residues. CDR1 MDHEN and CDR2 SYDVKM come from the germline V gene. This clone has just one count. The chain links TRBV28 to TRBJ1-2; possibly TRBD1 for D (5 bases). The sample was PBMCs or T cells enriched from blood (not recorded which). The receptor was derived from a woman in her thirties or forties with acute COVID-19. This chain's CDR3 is CASSFGTGGYGYTF. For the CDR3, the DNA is TGTGCCAGCAGTTTTGGTACAGGCGGCTATGGCTACACCTTC.